This T cell receptor beta chain stems from a study of cytomegalovirus exposure and HLA in healthy donors. Across the whole study: There were 100 million to 130 million unique TCR beta sequences, drawn from about 200 million T cells, in an earlier analysis.

Both 60 Vbeta primers and 13 Jbeta primers went into the PCR. Sequencing was performed with immunoSEQ multiplex PCR; in TCRdb, only in-frame clones are kept and a portion is missing. The data show around 160,000 clones, with 70% to 90% seen just once and roughly 8.8% held by the top ten. Germline V lookup: CDR1 MGHRA, CDR2 YSYEKL. J lost 2 bases, V lost 1 base, and 1 base had no gene match. The CDR3 contains 15 residues. The TCR comes from a man between 18 and 35 years old in good health and CMV-seropositive. Sequenced sample: PBMCs. The chain combines TRBV4-1 with TRBJ2-1, with 8 bases lining up with TRBD2. The CDR3 reads CASSQAAGAYNEQFF. DNA for the CDR3: TGCGCCAGCAGCCAAGCAGCGGGGGCCTACAATGAGCAGTTCTTC.